This T cell receptor beta chain derives from a study of T cells expressing NK-cell markers (dated by TCRdb to 2018 to 2020). Broadly, across the study: Seven to nine donors provided sorted CD3+CD56+NKG2C+, CD3+CD56+NKG2C- and CD3+CD56-NKG2C+ T-cell subsets, whose TCR beta-chain repertoires were profiled. Among the eight sequenced donors, only one was HCMV-seronegative, while the other seven were HCMV-seropositive. Randomly selected healthy volunteers, three men and five women, were used as the eight sequenced donors. The libraries were sequenced on Illumina HiSeq 2000/2500, MiSeq or NextSeq, producing 2 x 150 bp reads.

HCMV-specific IgG was detected in serum with a commercial ELISA kit to determine HCMV serostatus. Peripheral blood mononuclear cells were isolated from blood by Ficoll density gradient centrifugation. Study-wide conclusions, independent of this receptor: Those dominant clonotypes were again the most abundant among CD3+CD56-NKG2C+ cells in a handful of donors, at about 28.3-60.1%. In more than five donors, the dominant CD3+CD56+NKG2C+ clonotypes ranked among the top 10 CD8+ clonotypes, making up roughly 1.0-8% of CD8+ T cells. Whether the expanded NKG2C-expressing T cell clones were specific for HCMV antigens remained unclear.

To note about this clonotype: Its antigen is currently not known.

Measured from the cysteine to the phenylalanine, the CDR3 is 13 residues long. The DNA is unrecorded. As encoded in the germline V gene, CDR1 is KGHSH while CDR2 is LQKENI. Sequencing was performed on an Illumina HiSeq 2000. TCR beta cDNA libraries were prepared using 5'RACE template switching, which introduced a universal primer site and unique molecular identifiers. cDNA synthesis was primed from the TCR beta constant segment and was followed by two successive PCR amplification steps. The published analysis was carried out like this. MIGEC handled demultiplexing of the reads and grouping by UMI, while MiTCR was used to assemble and quantify clonotypes. Only TCR cDNA sequences supported by at least two reads were kept to exclude erroneous sequences. The tcR package was used for downstream repertoire analysis, and clonotypes were matched between fractions using CDR3 nucleotide sequence together with V segment. Antigen specificity was annotated against VDJdb with VDJmatch, allowing one amino acid substitution in CDR3. TCRdb reprocessed the reads into one record per CDR3 protein sequence, lacking DNA. It is TCRdb's table, rather than the study itself, that gives the V and J calls and clone size. The table kept for this sample lists hundreds of thousands of distinct CDR3 sequences. More than 3.5% of the sample is taken by the ten largest.

The V and J segments used are TRBV18 and TRBJ2-5. Specimen: blood T cells: a sorted CD56 or NKG2C T cell subset, CD4+ or CD8+ T cells, or bulk PBMC T cells (not recorded which). This sequence originates from a woman aged 18-69 years in good health. The CDR3 corresponds to CASSPPGVETQYF.